This TCR beta chain was recorded in a study of blood T cell repertoires in COVID-19 (TCRdb year 2020). Broadly, across the study: Samples from collaborators originated in the United States, Italy and Spain and spanned both the acute and convalescent phases of COVID-19. The repertoires were made available in a free public database intended to serve as a resource for research on the immune response to SARS-CoV-2. Sample metadata almost always included a de-identified subject ID, COVID-19 status, age in years and sex. The prospective study material was composed of cDNA or gDNA derived from T cells, B-cell-depleted T cells, or PBMCs. Subjects who had been exposed to COVID-19, were actively infected with it, or had recovered from it provided the deeply sampled blood TCRbeta repertoires that made up the dataset. Where HLA class I and class II types were available, the types were taken from metadata supplied by the sample provider, not from assay-based typing. Samples came from the ongoing ImmuneRACE study (first 160 participants) plus 1,254 subjects from 6 global collaborators. Summary of the overall study and its limitations: Clinical and demographic metadata were provided uncurated, with the amount varying by source and participant.

From the germline V gene, CDR1 is SGHAT and CDR2 is FQNNGV. Measured from the cysteine to the phenylalanine, the CDR3 is 15 residues long. Solely the CDR3 DNA is kept, with 45 bases framed from the first base. Trimming takes 7 bases off V and 5 bases off J; junction bases not matched to a gene: 13. With regard to this clone: Its specific antigen is unknown. No qualities accompany the bases; no much larger clone lies one base away.

Each collaborating institution followed its own protocols to collect whole blood in K2EDTA tubes. For TCRbeta analysis, collaborator samples were shipped as frozen whole blood, as isolated PBMCs, or as DNA extracted from either sample type. TCRbeta CDR3 regions were amplified from genomic DNA using the immunoSEQ Assay, a bias-controlled multiplex PCR. The authors' analysis ran thus. The number of nucleated cells in each sample was estimated by amplification of reference gene primers within the assay. To quantify the absolute abundance of each unique TCRbeta CDR3 rearrangement, sequence reads were collapsed and filtered. For each sample, productive Simpson clonality was calculated by taking the square root of Simpson's diversity index across productive rearrangements. Here the immuneACCESS table is served through TCRdb, limited to in-frame sequences with V and J called. Missing clones are a known gap in these copies; in checked studies unresolved V genes cover under half, and the rest lacks a known reason. V and J calls and clone size are as listed in that table; D and trimming were resolved from the DNA. The sample table contains some 120,000 clones; only one count was recorded for more than 75% of them. The ten largest clones add up to roughly 8.2% of the sample.

Sequencing used peripheral blood. The source of this sequence is a man aged 65 to 85 with acute or convalescent COVID-19. The sequence is built from TRBV11-2 and TRBJ1-1, and TRBD1 aligns with 7 junction nucleotides. CDR3 region: CASTRDREYVTEAFF. In nucleotides, the sequence is TGTGCCAGCACCCGTGACAGGGAGTATGTGACTGAAGCTTTCTTT.